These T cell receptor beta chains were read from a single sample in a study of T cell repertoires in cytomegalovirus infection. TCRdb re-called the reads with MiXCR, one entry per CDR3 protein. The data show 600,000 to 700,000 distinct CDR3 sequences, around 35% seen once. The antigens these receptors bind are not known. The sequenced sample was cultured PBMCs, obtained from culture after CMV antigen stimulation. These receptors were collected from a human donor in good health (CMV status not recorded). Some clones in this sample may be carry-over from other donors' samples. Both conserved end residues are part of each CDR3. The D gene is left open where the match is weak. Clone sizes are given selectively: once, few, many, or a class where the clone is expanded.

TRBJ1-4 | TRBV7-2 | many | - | CASSLGRANEKLFF | TGTGCCAGCAGCTTAGGTAGAGCTAATGAAAAACTGTTTTTT
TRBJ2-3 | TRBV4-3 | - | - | CASSQGAQGITQYF | TGCGCCAGCAGCCAAGGCGCCCAGGGAATTACGCAGTATTTT
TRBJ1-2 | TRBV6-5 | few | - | CASSTDGEGEGGYTF | TGTGCCAGCAGTACCGACGGGGAGGGGGAGGGTGGCTACACCTTC
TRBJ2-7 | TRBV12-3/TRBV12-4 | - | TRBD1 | CASSLLDRGGHEQYF | TGTGCCAGCAGCCTTCTGGACCGAGGGGGCCACGAGCAGTACTTC
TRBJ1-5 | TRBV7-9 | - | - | CASSPPGGEHQPQHF | TGTGCCAGCAGCCCCCCCGGGGGGGAGCATCAGCCCCAGCATTTT
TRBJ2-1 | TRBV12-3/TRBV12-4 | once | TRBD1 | CASLHGDRGNNEQFF | TGTGCCAGCCTGCATGGGGACAGGGGAAACAATGAGCAGTTCTTC
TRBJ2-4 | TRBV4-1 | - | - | CASSQGLPRGRGSTIQYF | TGTGCCAGCAGCCAAGGCCTCCCTCGGGGGCGGGGAAGCACCATTCAGTACTTC
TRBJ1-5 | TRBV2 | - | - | CASTRDRQGGPQHF | TGTGCCAGCACCAGGGACCGCCAGGGAGGGCCCCAGCATTTT
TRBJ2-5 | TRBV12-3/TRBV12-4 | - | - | CASRVSAGPQETQYF | TGTGCCAGCAGAGTCTCCGCCGGGCCCCAAGAGACCCAGTACTTC
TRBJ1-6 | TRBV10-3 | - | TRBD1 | CAIGTGTGGSPLHF | TGTGCCATCGGGACCGGGACAGGGGGTTCACCCCTCCACTTT
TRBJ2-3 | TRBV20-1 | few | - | CSASGGQPWDTQYF | TGCAGTGCTAGCGGGGGGCAGCCCTGGGATACGCAGTATTTT
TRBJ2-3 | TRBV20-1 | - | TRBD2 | CSATSGTSGSTDTQYF | TGCAGTGCCACCTCCGGGACTAGCGGTTCCACAGATACGCAGTATTTT
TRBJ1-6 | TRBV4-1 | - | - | CANSQPDRSPRSPLHF | TGCGCCAACAGCCAACCCGACAGGAGTCCCCGTTCACCCCTCCACTTT
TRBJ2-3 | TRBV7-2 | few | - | CASSPDPQEVPDTQYF | TGTGCCAGCAGCCCCGACCCTCAGGAGGTTCCAGATACGCAGTATTTT
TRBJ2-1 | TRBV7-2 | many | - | CASSRSRDNNEQFF | TGTGCCAGCAGCCGTTCCCGGGACAACAATGAGCAGTTCTTC
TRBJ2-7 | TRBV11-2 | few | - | CASSLGANPSYEQYF | TGTGCCAGCAGCTTAGGGGCCAACCCCTCATACGAGCAGTACTTC
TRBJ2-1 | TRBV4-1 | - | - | CASSQVMSGPSNEQFF | TGCGCCAGCAGCCAAGTTATGTCGGGGCCTAGCAATGAGCAGTTCTTC
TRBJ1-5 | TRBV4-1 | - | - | CASSPRQRGQPQHF | TGCGCCAGCAGCCCCCGCCAGCGCGGTCAGCCCCAGCATTTT
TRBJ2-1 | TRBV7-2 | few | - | CASSRLGGLSNNEQFF | TGTGCCAGCAGCCGCCTGGGGGGGCTATCGAACAATGAGCAGTTCTTC
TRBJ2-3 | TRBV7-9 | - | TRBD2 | CASTVERLAADTQYF | TGTGCCAGCACCGTAGAGAGACTAGCGGCAGATACGCAGTATTTT
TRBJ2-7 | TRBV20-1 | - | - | CSARGGQFYEQYF | TGCAGTGCTAGAGGAGGGCAGTTCTACGAGCAGTACTTC
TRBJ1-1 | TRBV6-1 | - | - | CASNRYRDWNTEAFF | TGTGCCAGCAATAGATACCGGGATTGGAACACTGAAGCTTTCTTT
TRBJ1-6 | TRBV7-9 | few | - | CASSNPRQGGNSPLHF | TGTGCCAGCAGCAACCCCCGCCAGGGCGGGAATTCACCCCTCCACTTT
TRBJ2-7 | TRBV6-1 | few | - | CATTRDQSSYEQYF | TGTGCCACCACGAGGGATCAAAGCTCCTACGAGCAGTACTTC
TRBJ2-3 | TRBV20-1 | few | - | CSAHSSGTDTQYF | TGCAGTGCTCACTCGTCGGGAACAGATACGCAGTATTTT
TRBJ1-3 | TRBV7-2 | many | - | CASSLEGRALTIYF | TGTGCCAGCAGCTTAGAGGGTAGAGCTCTCACCATATATTTT
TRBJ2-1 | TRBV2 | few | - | CASRATGYSYNEQFF | TGTGCCAGCAGGGCCACGGGGTACTCCTACAATGAGCAGTTCTTC
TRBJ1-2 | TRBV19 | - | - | CASSRYGTGKDYGYTF | TGTGCCAGTAGCAGATACGGGACGGGAAAGGACTATGGCTACACCTTC
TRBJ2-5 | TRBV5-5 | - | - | CASSGEQIQETQYF | TGTGCCAGCAGCGGGGAACAGATCCAAGAGACCCAGTACTTC
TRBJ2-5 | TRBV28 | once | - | CASSSPAHLETQYF | TGTGCCAGCAGTTCTCCCGCTCACTTAGAGACCCAGTACTTC
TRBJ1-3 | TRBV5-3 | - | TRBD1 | CASRRGGSAGNTIYF | TGTGCCAGCCGCAGGGGGGGGTCAGCTGGAAACACCATATATTTT
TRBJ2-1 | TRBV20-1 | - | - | CSARRELGVEQFF | TGCAGTGCTAGACGGGAGCTAGGGGTTGAGCAGTTCTTC